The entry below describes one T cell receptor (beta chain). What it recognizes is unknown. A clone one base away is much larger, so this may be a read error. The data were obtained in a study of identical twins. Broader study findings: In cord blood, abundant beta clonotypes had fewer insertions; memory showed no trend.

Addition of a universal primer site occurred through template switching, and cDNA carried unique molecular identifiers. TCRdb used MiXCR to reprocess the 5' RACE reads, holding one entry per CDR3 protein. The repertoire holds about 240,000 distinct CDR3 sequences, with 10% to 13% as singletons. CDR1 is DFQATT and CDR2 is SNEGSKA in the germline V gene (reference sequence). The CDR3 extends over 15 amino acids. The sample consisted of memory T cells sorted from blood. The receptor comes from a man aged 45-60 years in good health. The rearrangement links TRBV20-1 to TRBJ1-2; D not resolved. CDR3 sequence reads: CSASPPSSILGGSTF. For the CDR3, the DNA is TGCAGTGCTAGTCCTCCCTCCTCGATTCTAGGCGGCTCCACCTTC.